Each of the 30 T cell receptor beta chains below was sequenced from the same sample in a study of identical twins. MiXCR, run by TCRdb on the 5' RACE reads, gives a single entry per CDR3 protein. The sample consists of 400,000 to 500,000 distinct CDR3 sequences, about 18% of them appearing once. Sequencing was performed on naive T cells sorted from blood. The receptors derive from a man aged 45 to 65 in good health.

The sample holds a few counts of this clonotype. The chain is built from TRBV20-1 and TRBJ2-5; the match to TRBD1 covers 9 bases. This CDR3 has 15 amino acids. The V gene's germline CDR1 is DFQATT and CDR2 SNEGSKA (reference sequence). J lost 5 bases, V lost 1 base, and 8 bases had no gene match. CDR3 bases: TGCAGTGCTAGAGTGACAGGGGGTCTTTTCGAGACCCAGTACTTC. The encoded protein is CSARVTGGLFETQYF.

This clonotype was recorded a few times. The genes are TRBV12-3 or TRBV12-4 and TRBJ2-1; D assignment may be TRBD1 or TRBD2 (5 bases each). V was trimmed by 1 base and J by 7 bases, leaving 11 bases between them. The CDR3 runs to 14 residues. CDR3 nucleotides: TGTGCCAGCAGTTTAGACGGGACGGCTAATGAGCAGTTCTTC. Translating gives CASSLDGTANEQFF.

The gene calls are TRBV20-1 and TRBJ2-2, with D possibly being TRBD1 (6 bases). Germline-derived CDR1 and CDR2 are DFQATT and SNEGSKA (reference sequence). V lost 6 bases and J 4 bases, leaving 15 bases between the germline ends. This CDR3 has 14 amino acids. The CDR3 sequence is CSALGGIGTGELFF. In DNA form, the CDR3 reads TGCAGTGCACTAGGGGGTATTGGCACCGGGGAGCTGTTTTTT.

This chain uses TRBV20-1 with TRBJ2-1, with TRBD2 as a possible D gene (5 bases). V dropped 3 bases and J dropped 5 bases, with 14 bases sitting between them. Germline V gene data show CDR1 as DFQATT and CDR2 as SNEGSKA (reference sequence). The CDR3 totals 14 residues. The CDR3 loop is CSASWRAPNNEQFF. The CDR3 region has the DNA TGCAGTGCTAGTTGGCGGGCCCCAAACAATGAGCAGTTCTTC.

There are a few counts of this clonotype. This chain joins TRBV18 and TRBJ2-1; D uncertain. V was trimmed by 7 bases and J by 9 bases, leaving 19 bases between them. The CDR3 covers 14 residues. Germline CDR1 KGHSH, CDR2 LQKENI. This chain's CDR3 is CASYRSNQPVEQFF. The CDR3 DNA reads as TGTGCCAGCTACCGATCAAACCAACCAGTTGAGCAGTTCTTC.

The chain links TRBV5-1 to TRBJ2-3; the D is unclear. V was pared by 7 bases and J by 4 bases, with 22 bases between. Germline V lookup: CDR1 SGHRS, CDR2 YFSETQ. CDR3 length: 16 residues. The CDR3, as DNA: TGCGCCAGCTCTTGGACGGGCCCTCAGGTTGCAGATACGCAGTATTTT. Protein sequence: CASSWTGPQVADTQYF.

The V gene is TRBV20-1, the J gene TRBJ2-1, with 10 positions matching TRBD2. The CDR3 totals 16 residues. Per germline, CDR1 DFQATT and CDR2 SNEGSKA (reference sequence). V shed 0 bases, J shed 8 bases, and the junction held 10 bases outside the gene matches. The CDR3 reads CSARDLLAGGLDEQFF. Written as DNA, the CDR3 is TGCAGTGCTAGAGATCTCTTAGCGGGGGGCCTAGATGAGCAGTTCTTC.

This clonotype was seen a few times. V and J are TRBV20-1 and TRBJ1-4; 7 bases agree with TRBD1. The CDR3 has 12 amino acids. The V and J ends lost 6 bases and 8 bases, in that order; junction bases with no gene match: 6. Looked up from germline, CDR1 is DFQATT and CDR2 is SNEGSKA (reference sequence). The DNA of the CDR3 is TGCAGTGCACAGGGGCCGGGAGAAAAACTGTTTTTT. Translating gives CSAQGPGEKLFF.

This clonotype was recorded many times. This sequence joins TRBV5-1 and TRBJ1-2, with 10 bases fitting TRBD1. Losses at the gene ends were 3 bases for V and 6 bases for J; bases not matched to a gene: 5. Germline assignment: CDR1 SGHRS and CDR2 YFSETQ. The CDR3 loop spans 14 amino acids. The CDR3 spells CASSSGTGAHGYTF. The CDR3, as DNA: TGCGCCAGCAGCTCAGGGACAGGGGCCCATGGCTACACCTTC.

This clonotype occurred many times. CDR3 protein: CASSLRADTQYF. DNA of the CDR3: TGTGCCAGCAGCTTAAGGGCAGATACGCAGTATTTT. The chain is built from TRBV5-6 and TRBJ2-3; the D is unclear. The CDR3 loop spans 12 amino acids. Germline CDR1 is SGHDT and CDR2 is YYEEEE. The germline V and J ends were trimmed by 2 bases and 4 bases, with 5 bases remaining between them.

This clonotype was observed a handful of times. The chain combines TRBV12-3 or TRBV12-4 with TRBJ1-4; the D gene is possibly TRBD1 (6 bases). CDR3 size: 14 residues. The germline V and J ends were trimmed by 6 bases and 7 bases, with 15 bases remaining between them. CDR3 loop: CASRKTGTPEKLFF. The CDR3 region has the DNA TGTGCCAGCAGGAAAACCGGGACACCTGAAAAACTGTTTTTT.

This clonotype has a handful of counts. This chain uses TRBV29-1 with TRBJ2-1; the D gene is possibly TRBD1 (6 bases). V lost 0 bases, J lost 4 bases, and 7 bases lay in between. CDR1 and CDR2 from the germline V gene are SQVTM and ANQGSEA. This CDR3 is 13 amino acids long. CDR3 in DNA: TGCAGCGTTGAAGACCAGGGGTACAATGAGCAGTTCTTC. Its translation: CSVEDQGYNEQFF.

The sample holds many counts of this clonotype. The CDR3 DNA is TGTGCCAGCATGCAAGTCCCGTGGGCTAATGAAAAACTGTTTTTT. This encodes CASMQVPWANEKLFF. This chain links TRBV7-9 with TRBJ1-4; D is uncertain. The CDR3 contains 15 residues. Per the germline V gene, CDR1 is SEHNR and CDR2 is FQNEAQ (reference sequence). V lost 7 bases, J lost 3 bases, and 15 bases lay in between.

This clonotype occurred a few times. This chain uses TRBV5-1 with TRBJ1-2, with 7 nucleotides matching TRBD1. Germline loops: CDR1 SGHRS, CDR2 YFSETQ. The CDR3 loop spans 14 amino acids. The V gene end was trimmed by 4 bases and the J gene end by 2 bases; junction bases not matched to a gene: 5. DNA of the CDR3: TGCGCCAGCAGCGGGGGACAGAAGAACTATGGCTACACCTTC. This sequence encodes CASSGGQKNYGYTF.

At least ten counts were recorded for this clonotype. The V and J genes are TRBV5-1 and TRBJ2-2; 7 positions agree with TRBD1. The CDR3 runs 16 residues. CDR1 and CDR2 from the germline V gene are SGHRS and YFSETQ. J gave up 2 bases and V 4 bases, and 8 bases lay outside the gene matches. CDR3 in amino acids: CASSLGTALNTGELFF. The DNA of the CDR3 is TGCGCCAGCAGCCTCGGGACAGCCCTAAACACCGGGGAGCTGTTTTTT. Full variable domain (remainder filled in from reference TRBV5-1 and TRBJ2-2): KAGVTQTPRYLIKTRGQQVTLSCSPISGHRSVSWYQQTPGQGLQFLFEYFSETQRNKGNFPGRFSGRQFSNSRSEMNVSTLELGDSALYLCASSLGTALNTGELFFGEGSRLTVL.

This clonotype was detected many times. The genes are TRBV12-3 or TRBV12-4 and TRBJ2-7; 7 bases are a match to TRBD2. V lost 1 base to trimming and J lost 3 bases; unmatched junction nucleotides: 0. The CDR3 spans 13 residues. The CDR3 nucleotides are TGTGCCAGCAGTTTAGAGCGGGGCTACGAGCAGTACTTC. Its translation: CASSLERGYEQYF.

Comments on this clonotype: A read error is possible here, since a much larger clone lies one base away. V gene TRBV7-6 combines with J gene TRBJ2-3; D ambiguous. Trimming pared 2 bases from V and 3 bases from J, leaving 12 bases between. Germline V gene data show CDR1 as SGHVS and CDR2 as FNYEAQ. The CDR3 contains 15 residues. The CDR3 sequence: CASSLSLVGTDTQYF. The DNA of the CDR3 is TGTGCCAGCAGCTTAAGTCTAGTTGGGACAGATACGCAGTATTTT.

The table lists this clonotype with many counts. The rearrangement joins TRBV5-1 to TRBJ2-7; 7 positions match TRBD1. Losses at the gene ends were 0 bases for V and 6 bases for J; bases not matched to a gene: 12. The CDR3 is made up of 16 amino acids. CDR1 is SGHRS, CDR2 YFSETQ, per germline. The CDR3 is CASSLGFTGESAEQYF. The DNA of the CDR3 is TGCGCCAGCAGCTTGGGCTTTACAGGGGAGTCGGCCGAGCAGTACTTC.

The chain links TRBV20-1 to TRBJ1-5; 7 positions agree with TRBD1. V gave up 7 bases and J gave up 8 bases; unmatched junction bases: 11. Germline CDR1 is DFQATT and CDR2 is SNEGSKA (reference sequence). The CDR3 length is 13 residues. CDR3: CSVLKGADKPQHF. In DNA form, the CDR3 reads TGCAGTGTTCTGAAGGGGGCAGATAAGCCCCAGCATTTT.

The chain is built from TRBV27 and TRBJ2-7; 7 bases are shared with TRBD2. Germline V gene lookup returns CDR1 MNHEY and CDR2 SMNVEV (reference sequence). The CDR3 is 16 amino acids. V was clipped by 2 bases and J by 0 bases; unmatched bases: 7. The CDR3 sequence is CASSLTAGETSYEQYF. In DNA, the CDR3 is TGTGCCAGCAGTTTAACGGCGGGGGAAACCTCCTACGAGCAGTACTTC.

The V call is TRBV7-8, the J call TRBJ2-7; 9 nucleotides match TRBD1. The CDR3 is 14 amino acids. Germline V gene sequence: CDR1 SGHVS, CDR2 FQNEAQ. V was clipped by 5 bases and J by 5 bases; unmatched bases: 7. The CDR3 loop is CASSPGTGNHEQYF. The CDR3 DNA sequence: TGTGCCAGCAGCCCGGGGACAGGGAACCACGAGCAGTACTTC.

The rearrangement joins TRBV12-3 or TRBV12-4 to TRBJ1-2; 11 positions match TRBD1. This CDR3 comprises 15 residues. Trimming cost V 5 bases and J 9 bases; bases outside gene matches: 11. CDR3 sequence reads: CASSTAGTGGKRYTF. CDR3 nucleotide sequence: TGTGCCAGCAGTACAGCCGGGACAGGGGGTAAACGCTACACCTTC.

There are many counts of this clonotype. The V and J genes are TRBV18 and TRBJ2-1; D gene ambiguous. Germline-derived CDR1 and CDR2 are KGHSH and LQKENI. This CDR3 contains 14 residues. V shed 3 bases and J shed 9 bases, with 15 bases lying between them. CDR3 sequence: CASSPLGLEAEQFF. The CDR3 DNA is TGTGCCAGCTCACCCCTAGGTCTAGAGGCTGAGCAGTTCTTC.

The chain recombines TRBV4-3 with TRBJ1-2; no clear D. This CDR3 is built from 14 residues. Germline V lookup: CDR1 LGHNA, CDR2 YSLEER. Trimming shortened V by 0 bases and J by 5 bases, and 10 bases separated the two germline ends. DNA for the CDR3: TGCGCCAGCAGCCAAGATAAGGGATTGTATGGCTACACCTTC. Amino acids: CASSQDKGLYGYTF.

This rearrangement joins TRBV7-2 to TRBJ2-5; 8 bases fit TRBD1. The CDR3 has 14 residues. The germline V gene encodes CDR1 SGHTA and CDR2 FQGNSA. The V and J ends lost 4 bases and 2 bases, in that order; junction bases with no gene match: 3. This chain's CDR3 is CASSSNRGQETQYF. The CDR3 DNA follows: TGTGCCAGCAGCTCAAACAGGGGGCAAGAGACCCAGTACTTC.

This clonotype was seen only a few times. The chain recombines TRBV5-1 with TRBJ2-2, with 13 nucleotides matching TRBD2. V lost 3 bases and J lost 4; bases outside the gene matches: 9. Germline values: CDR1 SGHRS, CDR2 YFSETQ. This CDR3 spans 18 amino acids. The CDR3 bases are TGCGCCAGCAGCTCTGGACTAGCGGGGGCTTCGGGCACCGGGGAGCTGTTTTTT. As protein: CASSSGLAGASGTGELFF.

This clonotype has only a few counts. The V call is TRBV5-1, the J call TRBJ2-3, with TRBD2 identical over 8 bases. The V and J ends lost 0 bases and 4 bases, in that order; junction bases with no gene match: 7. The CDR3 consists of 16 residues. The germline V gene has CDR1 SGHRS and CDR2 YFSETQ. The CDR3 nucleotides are TGCGCCAGCAGCTTGGCCTTGAGCGGGGGCCCAGATACGCAGTATTTT. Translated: CASSLALSGGPDTQYF.

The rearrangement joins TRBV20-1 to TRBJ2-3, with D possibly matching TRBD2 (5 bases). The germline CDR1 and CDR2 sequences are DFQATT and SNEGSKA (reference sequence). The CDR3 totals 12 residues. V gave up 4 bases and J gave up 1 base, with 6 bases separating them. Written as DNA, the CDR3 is TGCAGTGCTATTAGCGGCACAGATACGCAGTATTTT. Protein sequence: CSAISGTDTQYF.

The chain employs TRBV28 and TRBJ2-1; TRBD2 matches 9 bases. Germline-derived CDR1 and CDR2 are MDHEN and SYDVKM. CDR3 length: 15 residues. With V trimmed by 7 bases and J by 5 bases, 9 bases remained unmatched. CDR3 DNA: TGTGCCAGCACCGATAGCGGGAGTTCCCACAATGAGCAGTTCTTC. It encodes CASTDSGSSHNEQFF.

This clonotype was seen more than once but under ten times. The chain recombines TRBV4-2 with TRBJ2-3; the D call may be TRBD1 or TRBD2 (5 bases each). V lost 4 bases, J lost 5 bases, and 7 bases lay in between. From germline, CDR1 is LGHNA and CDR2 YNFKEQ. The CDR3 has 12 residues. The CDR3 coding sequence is TGTGCCAGCAGCCCGGGGCAAGATACGCAGTATTTT. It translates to CASSPGQDTQYF.